The 24 T cell receptor beta chains below all came from one sample that was sequenced in a study of tumor-infiltrating lymphocytes in oesophageal squamous cell carcinoma (dated by TCRdb to the mid-2010s). Libraries came from PCR. The listed sequencing device is Illumina HiSeq 2000. Using fastp trimming at Q25 and MiXCR clonotype assembly, TCRdb reanalyzed the public sequencing data and kept in-frame beta chains. Entries that share a CDR3 protein sequence are merged under the most common genes and DNA. A total of roughly 14,000 distinct CDR3 sequences appear in this sample, less than 60% of them only once. The ten most abundant clones make up approximately 14% of the sample. Input material: blood. These receptors came from a male donor with esophageal squamous cell carcinoma.

The rearrangement links TRBV7-3 to TRBJ2-4; TRBD2 is a possible D gene (6 bases). The assigned J gene may be wrong: the sequence end matches TRBJ2-1 better. This CDR3 is built from 16 residues. Germline V lookup: CDR1 SGHTA, CDR2 FQGTGA. The CDR3 DNA is TGTGCCAGCAGCTTAATTGGCCTAGCGCACTACAATGAGCAGTTCTTC. Encoded protein: CASSLIGLAHYNEQFF.

The V gene is TRBV6-1, the J gene TRBJ2-5; 11 nucleotides line up with TRBD2. The end of the DNA aligns better with TRBJ2-1, so the J call may be wrong. The CDR3 has 15 residues. Germline lookup yields CDR1 MNHNS and CDR2 SASEGT. CDR3 coding DNA: TGTGCCAGCAGTGAAATTAGCGGGGGGGCAAAGGAGCAGTTCTTC. This translates into CASSEISGGAKEQFF.

In the case of this clonotype: Lacking the conserved final phenylalanine or tryptophan, this CDR3 likely reflects a read error. No DNA is shown, since the ends of the CDR3 on it are uncertain; the CDR3 is the one TCRdb lists. V is TRBV4-2 and J is TRBJ2-7; the table names TRBD2, a call not compared with the DNA. Germline V lookup: CDR1 LGHNA, CDR2 YNFKEQ. The CDR3 length equals 16 residues, ends included. CDR3 residues: CASSQATGLYGCTFGS.

The J gene is TRBJ2-7, the V gene TRBV28; 7 bases are a match to TRBD2. The J call may be incorrect, as the DNA end agrees better with TRBJ2-1. The V gene's germline CDR1 is MDHEN and CDR2 SYDVKM. This CDR3 spans 10 amino acids. CDR3: CASGGGKQFF. The DNA for the CDR3 is TGTGCCAGCGGGGGGGGTAAGCAGTTCTTC.

This clonotype has just a few counts. The V gene is TRBV12-3 or TRBV12-4, the J gene TRBJ2-5, with TRBD2 matching over 10 bases. V shed 6 bases, J shed 3 bases, and the junction held 1 base outside the gene matches. This CDR3 has 13 amino acids. The chain's CDR3 is CASRAGGEETQYF. The CDR3 DNA reads TGTGCCAGCAGAGCGGGAGGGGAAGAGACCCAGTACTTC.

This clonotype was observed at least ten times. The rearrangement links TRBV5-1 to TRBJ1-1; 8 bases map to TRBD1. Trimming removed 4 bases from V and 4 bases from J; junction bases left unmatched: 12. This CDR3 is 16 amino acids long. Germline V gene lookup returns CDR1 SGHRS and CDR2 YFSETQ. The CDR3 loop is CASSGYDRGFLTEAFF. CDR3 DNA sequence: TGCGCCAGCAGCGGGTATGACAGGGGATTCCTCACTGAAGCTTTCTTT.

The chain employs TRBV12-3 or TRBV12-4 and TRBJ2-5, with no clear D. TRBJ2-1 matches the DNA end more closely, so the J call is doubtful. This CDR3 has 15 residues. DNA for the CDR3: TGTGCCAGCAGTTTAGGGGGTCCGGTTGAGAATGAGCAGTTCTTC. It specifies CASSLGGPVENEQFF.

This chain joins TRBV6-6 and TRBJ2-1; 9 bases align to TRBD2. The J call could be wrong; TRBJ2-7 is a better fit for the DNA end. The germline V gene encodes CDR1 MNHNY and CDR2 SVGAGI (reference sequence). The CDR3 covers 16 residues. CDR3 nucleotides: TGTGCCAGCAGTTACTCGGCTAGCGGGAACACAGATACGCAGTACTTC. Translation: CASSYSASGNTDTQYF.

V and J are TRBV7-2 and TRBJ2-5; D remains ambiguous. The CDR3 loop spans 14 amino acids. CDR1 is SGHTA, CDR2 FQGNSA, per germline. Trimming stripped 1 base from V and 5 bases from J, with 11 bases between. The CDR3 coding sequence is TGTGCCAGCAGCTTAGGCCCGGTTGGGGAGACCCAGTACTTC. The encoded protein is CASSLGPVGETQYF.

This clonotype was picked up many times. The junction and the germline gene differ at one end; a read error may be behind it. CDR3 coding DNA: TGCGCCAGCGGCCAGGGAGAGACCCAGTACTTC. Translating gives CASGQGETQYF. The J gene is TRBJ2-5, the V gene TRBV4-1; D possibly corresponds to TRBD1 (5 bases). The germline CDR1 and CDR2 sequences are MGHRA and YSYEKL. CDR3 length: 11 residues.

V gene TRBV7-6 combines with J gene TRBJ2-7, with D possibly TRBD2 on 6 matching bases. V was trimmed by 0 bases and J by 5 bases, leaving 8 bases between them. The CDR3 sequence is 13 residues long. Germline assignment: CDR1 SGHVS and CDR2 FNYEAQ. CDR3 residues: CASSLAGLNEQYF. CDR3 coding DNA: TGTGCCAGCAGCTTAGCGGGACTCAACGAGCAGTACTTC.

Only a few counts were recorded for this clonotype. An end of the junction differs from the germline gene, which may be a read error. The rearrangement uses TRBV7-2 and TRBJ2-1; 10 nucleotides match TRBD1. Germline CDR1 is SGHTA and CDR2 is FQGNSA. This CDR3 is built from 12 residues. The CDR3 here is CASSLGGTGDNF. The CDR3 bases are TGTGCCAGCAGCTTAGGGGGGACAGGGGACAACTTC.

J is TRBJ2-3 and V is TRBV6-5; no clear D gene. Trimming removed 7 bases at V and 0 bases at J, with 14 bases between. CDR1 MNHEY and CDR2 SVGAGI come from the germline V gene. The CDR3 has 15 residues. CDR3 nucleotide sequence: TGTGCCAGCATGTCGACGATATCTAGCACAGATACGCAGTATTTT. It specifies CASMSTISSTDTQYF.

This chain uses TRBV24-1 with TRBJ2-2; possible D gene TRBD1, 5 bases. V was clipped by 0 bases and J by 6 bases, with 13 bases between them. The CDR3 totals 16 residues. CDR1 KGHDR and CDR2 SFDVKD come from the germline V gene. CDR3 DNA sequence: TGTGCCACCAGTGATTTGTCAGGGTTTTATCCCGGGGAGCTGTTTTTT. It translates to CATSDLSGFYPGELFF.

This clonotype was observed a handful of times. The chain employs TRBV5-1 and TRBJ2-4, with a possible D match to TRBD2 (6 bases). The DNA end favors TRBJ2-5, so the J call may be wrong. The CDR3 loop spans 12 amino acids. Germline CDR1 and CDR2: SGHRS and YFSETQ. CDR3: CASRVREETQYF. CDR3 bases: TGCGCCAGCAGGGTACGGGAGGAGACCCAGTACTTC.

The rearrangement links TRBV11-2 to TRBJ2-7; 7 bases map to TRBD2. With the DNA end fitting TRBJ2-1 better, the J assignment may be wrong. CDR1 is SGHAT and CDR2 is FQNNGV in the germline V gene. This CDR3 comprises 14 residues. The CDR3 nucleotides read TGTGCCAGCAGCCCACGGACTAGCTACAATGAGCAGTTCTTC. The encoded protein is CASSPRTSYNEQFF.

This chain connects TRBV7-3 to TRBJ2-3; D may be TRBD2 (6 bases). Germline V gene sequence: CDR1 SGHTA, CDR2 FQGTGA. V was cut by 1 base and J by 2 bases, with 7 bases left in between. The CDR3 totals 14 residues. The CDR3 sequence is CASSLMDYTDTQYF. Written as DNA, the CDR3 is TGTGCCAGCAGCTTAATGGACTACACAGATACGCAGTATTTT.

The chain uses TRBV7-9 and TRBJ2-1; D uncertain. The end of the DNA is better explained by TRBJ2-5, so the J call may be wrong. Germline V gene data show CDR1 as SEHNR and CDR2 as FQNEAQ (reference sequence). This CDR3 comprises 14 residues. The CDR3: CASSLDRRQETQYF. CDR3 sequence (DNA): TGTGCCAGCAGCTTGGATAGAAGACAAGAGACCCAGTACTTC.

This chain connects TRBV28 to TRBJ2-6; D is unresolved. The J call may be wrong; the DNA end is better matched by TRBJ2-1. This CDR3 region has 11 residues. CDR1 and CDR2 from the germline V gene are MDHEN and SYDVKM. CDR3 loop: CASGRLDEQFF. DNA of the CDR3: TGTGCCAGCGGACGCTTGGATGAGCAGTTCTTC.

This clonotype has ten or more counts. A much larger clone sits a single nucleotide away, making a read error possible. The chain combines TRBV11-2 with TRBJ2-5; 10 positions agree with TRBD2. Germline trimming cut 3 bases from V and 11 bases from J; bases unmatched to any gene: 12. The CDR3 sequence is 15 residues long. CDR1 SGHAT and CDR2 FQNNGV come from the germline V gene. CDR3 coding DNA: TGTGCCAGCAGCTTCCGGACTAGCGGATCGGATGAGCAGTACTTC. Translated, it gives CASSFRTSGSDEQYF.

Comment on this clonotype: Without the conserved terminal phenylalanine or tryptophan, this CDR3 likely stems from a read error. The limits of the CDR3 on the DNA are not certain, so only TCRdb's listed CDR3 is given. The V call is TRBV7-9, the J call TRBJ2-6; TRBD2 is taken as the D call from the table, unchecked against the DNA. The germline gives CDR1 SEHNR, CDR2 FQNEAQ (reference sequence). Counting both end residues, the CDR3 totals 19 amino acids. CDR3 residues: CASSLGTSGRGTGEQFFGA.

Relative to its sample, this clonotype is medium-sized. This chain uses TRBV7-9 with TRBJ2-1; weak D call: TRBD2 (6 bases). Trimming removed 1 base from V and 1 base from J, with 14 bases in between. CDR1 is SEHNR, CDR2 FQNEAQ, per germline (reference sequence). The length of the CDR3 is 17 residues. The CDR3 region is CASSLGPWSGSYNEQFF. CDR3 DNA: TGTGCCAGCAGCTTAGGTCCTTGGAGCGGGTCCTACAATGAGCAGTTCTTC.

The chain joins TRBV25-1 to TRBJ1-3; D not certain. Looked up from germline, CDR1 is MGHDK and CDR2 is SYGVNS. V was trimmed by 4 bases and J by 6 bases, leaving 10 bases between them. The CDR3 spans 13 residues. The CDR3 DNA reads as TGTGCCAGCAGTGGGCCAGGAAAAAACACCATATATTTT. Amino acids: CASSGPGKNTIYF.

This clonotype was found a few times. V is TRBV7-8 and J is TRBJ2-1, with D uncertain. The CDR3 is made up of 15 amino acids. V lost 1 base to trimming and J lost 10 bases, with 17 bases between them. CDR1 and CDR2 (germline): SGHVS, FQNEAQ. CDR3: CASSLVLTRYEEQFF. In nucleotides, the CDR3 is TGTGCCAGCAGCTTAGTGTTGACCCGATACGAGGAGCAGTTCTTC.